These 8 T cell receptor beta chains came from one sample sequenced in a study of Graves' ophthalmopathy and Graves' hyperthyroidism. RNA transcripts served as template for amplifying TCR beta CDR3 sequences. First-round RT-PCR employed HTBI primers, with a second-round multiplex PCR after it. TCRdb re-called the multiplex PCR reads through MiXCR, storing one row per CDR3 protein. The sample lists 680,000 or so distinct CDR3 sequences; 20% to 25% were seen once. Sequenced material: peripheral blood. The receptors stem from a woman aged 18-35 years with stable Graves' hyperthyroidism. Some clones in this sample may be carry-over from other donors' samples.

This clonotype was seen a handful of times. The V and J genes are TRBV9 and TRBJ1-6; possibly TRBD1 for D (5 bases). The CDR3 is 16 residues long. CDR1 and CDR2 (germline): SGDLS, YYNGEE. V was pared by 4 bases and J by 1 base, with 12 bases between. The CDR3 bases are TGTGCCAGCAGCTGGAGAGGGGTTTCCTATAATTCACCCCTCCACTTT. Its protein product is CASSWRGVSYNSPLHF.

This clonotype was seen ten or more times. The chain combines TRBV14 with TRBJ1-3; no firm D call. Between the trimmed V and J ends, which lost 4 bases and 0 bases, there was a span of 10 bases. Germline CDR1 reads SGHDN; CDR2 reads FVKESK. The CDR3 spans 15 residues. CDR3 loop: CASSRTDLSGNTIYF. CDR3 nucleotide sequence: TGTGCCAGCAGCCGGACGGATCTCTCTGGAAACACCATATATTTT.

This clonotype occurred many times. The chain carries TRBV20-1 and TRBJ2-5; 12 positions agree with TRBD2. Trimming removed 0 bases from V and 7 bases from J; junction bases left unmatched: 3. In germline, CDR1 is DFQATT, CDR2 SNEGSKA (reference sequence). The CDR3 runs 14 residues. CDR3 in amino acids: CSARETSGSRTQYF. The CDR3 bases are TGCAGTGCTAGAGAGACTAGCGGGAGTAGGACCCAGTACTTC.

There are many counts of this clonotype. The chain couples TRBV24-1 to TRBJ2-2; unclear D gene. The CDR3 is made up of 14 amino acids. The ends were cut back, 6 bases at V and 7 bases at J, with 14 bases in the middle. Germline CDR1 is KGHDR and CDR2 is SFDVKD. The CDR3, as DNA: TGTGCCACCAGTATAGTTGCGGCTGTCGGGGAGCTGTTTTTT. The encoded protein is CATSIVAAVGELFF.

The chain couples TRBV28 to TRBJ2-7; D unresolved. The CDR3 runs 14 residues. Trimming stripped 1 base from V and 3 bases from J, with 10 bases between. Per the germline V gene, CDR1 is MDHEN and CDR2 is SYDVKM. DNA of the CDR3: TGTGCCAGCAGTTTATCCGCAAACTACTACGAGCAGTACTTC. This translates into CASSLSANYYEQYF.

This clonotype was counted a few times. The chain uses TRBV20-1 and TRBJ2-3; the match to TRBD1 covers 11 bases. J lost 6 bases, V lost 6 bases, and 8 bases had no gene match. The germline CDR1 and CDR2 sequences are DFQATT and SNEGSKA (reference sequence). CDR3 length: 14 residues. The CDR3: CSAPGQGGWDTQYF. The CDR3 DNA follows: TGCAGTGCCCCGGGACAGGGGGGATGGGATACGCAGTATTTT.

Many counts were recorded for this clonotype. V usage is TRBV12-3 or TRBV12-4 and J usage is TRBJ2-7; 7 nucleotides align to TRBD1. The V and J ends lost 4 bases and 2 bases, in that order; junction bases with no gene match: 11. The CDR3 contains 16 residues. The CDR3 DNA reads TGTGCCAGCAGTTCCCCCTCCGGACAGGCGGCCTACGAGCAGTACTTC. Protein product: CASSSPSGQAAYEQYF.

This clonotype occurred once. This may be a read error: a much more frequent sequence differs by one nucleotide. The chain has TRBV12-5 and TRBJ2-7; 9 bases are shared with TRBD1. The V gene end was trimmed by 4 bases and the J gene end by 7 bases; junction bases not matched to a gene: 5. Germline lookup yields CDR1 LGHNT and CDR2 FRNRAP. The CDR3 loop spans 13 amino acids. Written as DNA, the CDR3 is TGTGCTAGTGGTTCGGGACAGGGTGGAGAGCAGTACGTC. Translating it yields CASGSGQGGEQYV.